Listed here are 9 T cell receptor beta chains from one sample, sequenced in a study of beta chain features in type 1 diabetes (dated by TCRdb to the late 2010s). The library was obtained by the immunoSEQ multiplex PCR assay. All of the isolated RNA was reverse transcribed with the High Capacity cDNA Reverse Transcription Kit, so expressed TCRB transcripts were sequenced. Drawn from immuneACCESS, this table holds only the in-frame rearrangements with V and J called that TCRdb kept. Clones are partly lost; checked studies trace under half to an unresolved V gene and leave the rest unexplained. In this sample the table shows approximately 160,000 clones, about 8.5% of which occur a single time. The leading ten clones occupy 0.65% of the sample. Sample: central memory CD4+ T cells from blood. The receptors stem from a man between 18 and 29 years old in good health.

V usage is TRBV7-8 and J usage is TRBJ2-1, with TRBD2 matching over 14 bases. Germline CDR1 SGHVS, CDR2 FQNEAQ. The CDR3 loop spans 16 amino acids. J gave up 8 bases and V 5 bases, and 8 bases lay outside the gene matches. The CDR3 region is CASSPGGTSGRDEQFF. The CDR3 DNA reads TGTGCCAGCAGCCCAGGGGGGACTAGCGGGAGAGATGAGCAGTTCTTC.

This clone was observed a few times. This rearrangement joins TRBV7-6 to TRBJ2-7; D ambiguous. CDR3 length: 14 residues. In germline, CDR1 is SGHVS, CDR2 FNYEAQ. Trimming left V 1 base short and J 0 bases short, with 7 bases between. CDR3 sequence reads: CASSLDSLSYEQYF. The CDR3 bases are TGTGCCAGCAGCTTAGACAGTCTCTCCTACGAGCAGTACTTC.

The J gene is TRBJ2-7, the V gene TRBV9; D gene ambiguous. Trimming removed 2 bases at V and 0 bases at J, with 9 bases between. Germline CDR1 SGDLS, CDR2 YYNGEE. The CDR3 length is 14 residues. This CDR3 is CASSVWSSSYEQYF. Here the CDR3 DNA reads TGTGCCAGCAGCGTTTGGAGCAGCTCCTACGAGCAGTACTTC.

This chain joins TRBV11-3 and TRBJ2-1; the match to TRBD1 covers 8 bases. V was clipped by 5 bases and J by 5 bases; unmatched bases: 2. Per germline, CDR1 SGHNT and CDR2 YENEEA. The CDR3 runs 13 residues. CDR3 protein: CASSTTGDNEQFF. CDR3 coding DNA: TGTGCCAGCAGCACGACAGGGGACAATGAGCAGTTCTTC.

This clone turned up a few times. Here the CDR3 DNA reads TGTGCCAGCAGCTATGGACTAGCGGGAGGGTCAGATACGCAGTATTTT. It is translated as CASSYGLAGGSDTQYF. The J gene is TRBJ2-3, the V gene TRBV7-9; 15 bases fit TRBD2. V trimming: 4 bases; J trimming: 4 bases; junction bases outside the gene matches: 3. This CDR3 spans 16 amino acids. Germline CDR1 reads SEHNR; CDR2 reads FQNEAQ (reference sequence).

The table lists this clone with a few counts. V and J are TRBV25-1 and TRBJ2-7, with a tentative D call TRBD2 (6 bases). The ends were cut back, 6 bases at V and 8 bases at J, with 20 bases in the middle. The CDR3 loop spans 14 amino acids. From germline, CDR1 is MGHDK and CDR2 SYGVNS. The CDR3 is CASRGDGSGGKQYF. Written as DNA, the CDR3 is TGTGCCAGCAGAGGGGACGGGAGCGGAGGGAAGCAGTACTTC.

The genes are TRBV5-1 and TRBJ2-1; a possible D gene is TRBD2 (6 bases). The V gene's germline CDR1 is SGHRS and CDR2 YFSETQ. The CDR3 is made up of 18 amino acids. V lost 0 bases, J lost 0 bases, and 16 bases lay in between. CDR3 sequence (DNA): TGCGCCAGCAGCTTGGCGGCGGGACCTCCCAGCTCCTACAATGAGCAGTTCTTC. Translation: CASSLAAGPPSSYNEQFF.

This clone has at least ten counts. J is TRBJ2-7 and V is TRBV28; D is possibly TRBD2 (5 bases). Looked up from germline, CDR1 is MDHEN and CDR2 is SYDVKM. V dropped 2 bases and J dropped 6 bases, with 17 bases sitting between them. The length of the CDR3 is 15 residues. CDR3 nucleotide sequence: TGTGCCAGCAGTTTAATTACTCGGGATTCAGGCGAGCAGTACTTC. Residues: CASSLITRDSGEQYF.

The chain uses TRBV18 and TRBJ2-3, with TRBD2 matching over 8 bases. The V and J ends lost 5 bases and 0 bases, in that order; junction bases with no gene match: 7. This CDR3 contains 16 residues. Germline V gene data show CDR1 as KGHSH and CDR2 as LQKENI. CDR3 nucleotides: TGTGCCAGCTCAACCACGGGAGGGACTAGCACAGATACGCAGTATTTT. Its protein is CASSTTGGTSTDTQYF.